Following are 9 T cell receptor beta chains from one sample sequenced in a study of CD8+ T cells in alopecia areata (dated by TCRdb to 2016 to 2018). Library method: the immunoSEQ multiplex PCR assay. RNA was extracted from all samples and reverse transcribed into cDNA, which served as template for TCR sequencing. Held by TCRdb, this immuneACCESS table contains in-frame sequences only and omits some clones. Under half of the omission traces to an unresolved V gene where checked; the cause of the rest is unknown. A total of hundreds of thousands of clones appear in this sample, 60% of them only once. About 0.88% of the sample goes to the ten largest clones. This sample's treatment or condition label indicates: oral pan-JAK inhibitor, 5-10 mg twice daily. The specimen comprised CD4+ T cells sorted from blood, sampled at approximately week 52, from a patient treated with tofacitinib. All receptors come from a human donor with alopecia areata.

This clone has just a few counts. V usage is TRBV6-5 and J usage is TRBJ1-4; TRBD1 agrees at 9 bases. J lost 8 bases, V lost 4 bases, and 5 bases had no gene match. CDR3 length: 14 residues. Germline V gives CDR1 MNHEY, CDR2 SVGAGI. The CDR3 here is CASSSGQGQEKLFF. CDR3 nucleotides: TGTGCCAGCAGTTCCGGACAGGGGCAAGAAAAACTGTTTTTT.

V usage is TRBV7-2 and J usage is TRBJ2-2; the match to TRBD1 covers 7 bases. Germline lookup yields CDR1 SGHTA and CDR2 FQGNSA. V trimming: 8 bases; J trimming: 3 bases; junction bases outside the gene matches: 6. CDR3 length: 14 residues. As DNA, the CDR3 is TGTGCCAGCCAGCCGGGACAGCACACCGGGGAGCTGTTTTTT. As protein: CASQPGQHTGELFF.

CDR3 coding DNA: TGTGCCTGGAGTGTACTAGGGTCGAATAATTCACCCCTCCACTTT. Amino acids: CAWSVLGSNNSPLHF. The chain is built from TRBV30 and TRBJ1-6; D call uncertain. Germline values: CDR1 GTSNPN, CDR2 SVGIG (reference sequence). This CDR3 contains 15 residues. V gave up 0 bases and J gave up 5 bases, with 11 bases separating them. Supplemented by reference TRBV30 and TRBJ1-6, the full variable domain reads SQTIHQWPATLVQPVGSPLSLECTVEGTSNPNLYWYRQAAGRGLQLLFYSVGIGQISSEVPQNLSASRPQDRQFILSSKKLLLSDSGFYLCAWSVLGSNNSPLHFGNGTRLTVT.

The chain employs TRBV30 and TRBJ1-5; D perhaps matches TRBD1 (5 bases). This CDR3 is built from 13 residues. Germline V gives CDR1 GTSNPN, CDR2 SVGIG (reference sequence). The V gene lost 0 bases and the J gene lost 8 bases, with 11 bases spanning the gap. CDR3 amino acids: CAWSVNRGEPQHF. Here the CDR3 DNA reads TGTGCCTGGAGTGTTAACCGAGGGGAGCCCCAGCATTTT.

The genes are TRBV7-9 and TRBJ1-5; tentative D call: TRBD1 (5 bases). CDR3 length: 15 amino acids. Germline V CDR1 and CDR2: SEHNR, FQNEAQ (reference sequence). Trimming shortened V by 5 bases and J by 5 bases, and 16 bases separated the two germline ends. The CDR3 spells CASSPVGQPDQPQHF. The CDR3 nucleotides are TGTGCCAGCAGCCCAGTGGGGCAGCCCGATCAGCCCCAGCATTTT.

The chain couples TRBV11-2 to TRBJ1-1; D remains ambiguous. Germline lookup yields CDR1 SGHAT and CDR2 FQNNGV. V lost 2 bases and J lost 4, with 8 bases in between. The CDR3 length is 13 residues. CDR3 in amino acids: CASSLSPATEAFF. As DNA, the CDR3 is TGTGCCAGCAGCTTAAGCCCGGCCACTGAAGCTTTCTTT.

This clone has more than one count but fewer than ten. This sequence joins TRBV29-1 and TRBJ1-2; D possibly corresponds to TRBD1 (6 bases). Germline-derived CDR1 and CDR2 are SQVTM and ANQGSEA. Between the trimmed V and J ends, which lost 3 bases and 6 bases, there was a span of 8 bases. The CDR3 runs 11 residues. The DNA of the CDR3 is TGCAGCGTTGAGGACAGTCATGGCTACACCTTC. This codes for CSVEDSHGYTF.

This clone turned up a few times. The V and J genes are TRBV27 and TRBJ1-2, with a possible D match to TRBD1 (5 bases). Germline values: CDR1 MNHEY, CDR2 SMNVEV (reference sequence). The CDR3 covers 12 residues. The germline V and J ends were trimmed by 8 bases and 2 bases, with 9 bases remaining between them. The CDR3 spells CASADRNYGYTF. In DNA form, the CDR3 reads TGTGCCAGCGCCGACAGAAACTATGGCTACACCTTC.

This clone was picked up a small number of times. The chain recombines TRBV19 with TRBJ1-5, with TRBD1 matching over 10 bases. From germline, CDR1 is LNHDA and CDR2 SQIVND (reference sequence). Trimming cost V 8 bases and J 2 bases; bases outside gene matches: 3. The CDR3 spans 14 residues. CDR3 sequence reads: CASQGTGGNQPQHF. The CDR3 DNA sequence: TGTGCCAGTCAAGGGACAGGGGGCAATCAGCCCCAGCATTTT.